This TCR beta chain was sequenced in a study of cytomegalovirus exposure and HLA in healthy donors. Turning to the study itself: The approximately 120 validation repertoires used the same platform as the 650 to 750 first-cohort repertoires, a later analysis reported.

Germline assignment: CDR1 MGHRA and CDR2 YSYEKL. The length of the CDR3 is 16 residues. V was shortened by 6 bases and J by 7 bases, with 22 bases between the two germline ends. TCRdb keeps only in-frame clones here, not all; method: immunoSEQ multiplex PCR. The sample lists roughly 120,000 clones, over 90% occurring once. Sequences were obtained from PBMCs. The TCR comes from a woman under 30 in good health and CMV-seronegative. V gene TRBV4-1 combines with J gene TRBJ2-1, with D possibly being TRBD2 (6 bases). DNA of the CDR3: TGCGCCAGCAGTTTTACGACTAGTTGGGAGAGGAATGAGCAGTTCTTC. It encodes CASSFTTSWERNEQFF.